This TCR beta chain stems from a study of OX40 agonist ivuxolimab in advanced cancers. The study's findings and limits: At 0.1 to 3.0 mg/kg, clonal expansion of CD4+ and CD8+ blood T cells had occurred by week 6. Partial responders treated at 0.1-3.0 mg/kg exhibited clonal expansion among the lowest measured.

Some clones are missing from TCRdb's copy, which holds only in-frame ones; the method was immunoSEQ multiplex PCR. Of some 49,000 clones in the sample, roughly 85% were seen once. Regarding this clone: Antigen: not known.

The sample in question was CD4+ or CD8+ T cells sorted from blood, obtained in a trial of the OX40 agonist ivuxolimab. The receptor was isolated from an adult with an advanced solid tumor such as melanoma, head and neck, liver or kidney cancer.

CDR3 nucleotide sequence: TGTGCCAGCACCTCAACTAGCGCCTACGAGCAGTACTTC. It codes for CASTSTSAYEQYF. The rearrangement joins TRBV6-5 to TRBJ2-7; TRBD2 agrees at 7 bases. This CDR3 contains 13 residues. Per germline, CDR1 MNHEY and CDR2 SVGAGI. V lost 7 bases to trimming and J lost 2 bases; unmatched junction nucleotides: 5.